Listed below are T cell receptor beta chains from one sample, sequenced in a study of cytotoxic CD8 clonotypes in ibrutinib-treated CLL. This table comes from immunoSEQ multiplex PCR, and its TCRdb copy is limited to in-frame clones, with some not included. The profile shows about 57,000 clones, over 55% of them singletons. Sequencing was performed on PBMCs, taken after 24 months of ibrutinib treatment. The receptors stem from a human donor with chronic lymphocytic leukemia. The CDR3 runs from the conserved cysteine through the conserved F or W. Each record gives: V gene, clone size, J gene, CDR3 protein. Clone size appears in some rows only: once, few, many, or a class for an expanded clone.

v_call: TRBV27
clone_size: NA
j_call: TRBJ2-1
cdr3_aa: CASSFLTAGSSYNEQFF

v_call: TRBV30
clone_size: NA
j_call: TRBJ1-4
cdr3_aa: CAWSGGTGVYEKLFF

v_call: TRBV6-9
clone_size: NA
j_call: TRBJ1-6
cdr3_aa: CARGRGHLLVDNSPLHF

v_call: TRBV5-1
clone_size: few
j_call: TRBJ1-1
cdr3_aa: CASSLIGKGSAEAFF

v_call: TRBV18
clone_size: NA
j_call: TRBJ2-7
cdr3_aa: CASSPLYKGPFYEQYF

v_call: TRBV11-1
clone_size: NA
j_call: TRBJ2-2
cdr3_aa: CASSLLRGNTGELFF

v_call: TRBV5-1
clone_size: NA
j_call: TRBJ2-7
cdr3_aa: CASSSIRDTHYEQYF

v_call: TRBV18
clone_size: few
j_call: TRBJ1-2
cdr3_aa: CASSPPDYGYTF

v_call: TRBV6-5
clone_size: NA
j_call: TRBJ2-3
cdr3_aa: CASSRGGEDTQYF

v_call: TRBV19
clone_size: few
j_call: TRBJ2-2
cdr3_aa: CASTGLAGSANTGELFF

v_call: TRBV7-8
clone_size: NA
j_call: TRBJ2-1
cdr3_aa: CASSRRTSGSFEQFF

v_call: TRBV7-6
clone_size: few
j_call: TRBJ2-2
cdr3_aa: CASSRLGTGELFF

v_call: TRBV5-6
clone_size: NA
j_call: TRBJ2-2
cdr3_aa: CASSSLTGASTGELFF

v_call: TRBV28
clone_size: NA
j_call: TRBJ2-2
cdr3_aa: CASTWGGYGELFF

v_call: TRBV19
clone_size: NA
j_call: TRBJ2-1
cdr3_aa: CASSSPIAGGNEQFF

v_call: TRBV7-8
clone_size: once
j_call: TRBJ2-2
cdr3_aa: CASSFGQGTGELFF

v_call: TRBV7-8
clone_size: NA
j_call: TRBJ2-1
cdr3_aa: CASSFPVWEQFF

v_call: TRBV2
clone_size: once
j_call: TRBJ2-7
cdr3_aa: CASSRTRGGTYEQYF

v_call: TRBV27
clone_size: few
j_call: TRBJ1-1
cdr3_aa: CASSWTGPSPSGAFF

v_call: TRBV27
clone_size: few
j_call: TRBJ2-7
cdr3_aa: CASKTGTATYEQYF

v_call: TRBV7-9
clone_size: many
j_call: TRBJ2-5
cdr3_aa: CASSPSGRGERTQYF

v_call: TRBV27
clone_size: few
j_call: TRBJ1-3
cdr3_aa: CASGVGNTIYF

v_call: TRBV11-2
clone_size: NA
j_call: TRBJ2-3
cdr3_aa: CASSRAGGGTDTQYF

v_call: TRBV5-5
clone_size: NA
j_call: TRBJ2-3
cdr3_aa: CASFLSMADTQYF

v_call: TRBV5-1
clone_size: many
j_call: TRBJ1-1
cdr3_aa: CASSLVGQGYTEAFF

v_call: TRBV27
clone_size: few
j_call: TRBJ1-6
cdr3_aa: CASSLIGRVSYNSPLHF

v_call: TRBV19
clone_size: few
j_call: TRBJ2-7
cdr3_aa: CASRMAGSYEQYF

v_call: TRBV2
clone_size: few
j_call: TRBJ1-5
cdr3_aa: CASSRDSNQPQHF

v_call: TRBV7-8
clone_size: NA
j_call: TRBJ1-3
cdr3_aa: CASSSGTGSFNTIYF

v_call: TRBV19
clone_size: NA
j_call: TRBJ1-2
cdr3_aa: CASSMNVANYGYTF

v_call: TRBV28
clone_size: NA
j_call: TRBJ2-2
cdr3_aa: CASRWIGAGGELFF

v_call: TRBV6-1
clone_size: NA
j_call: TRBJ1-2
cdr3_aa: CASTRDGVGGPYTF

v_call: TRBV7-9
clone_size: NA
j_call: TRBJ2-1
cdr3_aa: CASSFYSQPPYNEQFF

v_call: TRBV9
clone_size: NA
j_call: TRBJ2-3
cdr3_aa: CASSPATFADTQYF

v_call: TRBV19
clone_size: NA
j_call: TRBJ2-1
cdr3_aa: CASSLGLDNEQFF

v_call: TRBV5-1
clone_size: NA
j_call: TRBJ1-6
cdr3_aa: CASSLSGVQDSPLHF

v_call: TRBV6-4
clone_size: few
j_call: TRBJ2-7
cdr3_aa: CASIPLDAGLARRKQYF

v_call: TRBV18
clone_size: NA
j_call: TRBJ2-7
cdr3_aa: CASSGFGKQYF

v_call: TRBV6-5
clone_size: NA
j_call: TRBJ1-2
cdr3_aa: CASSPRTGFYGYTF

v_call: TRBV4-1
clone_size: NA
j_call: TRBJ2-5
cdr3_aa: CASSQDPRKPETQYF

v_call: TRBV19
clone_size: NA
j_call: TRBJ2-5
cdr3_aa: CASSIGDRAKTQYF

v_call: TRBV9
clone_size: few
j_call: TRBJ2-5
cdr3_aa: CASSVAGNVRLEETQYF